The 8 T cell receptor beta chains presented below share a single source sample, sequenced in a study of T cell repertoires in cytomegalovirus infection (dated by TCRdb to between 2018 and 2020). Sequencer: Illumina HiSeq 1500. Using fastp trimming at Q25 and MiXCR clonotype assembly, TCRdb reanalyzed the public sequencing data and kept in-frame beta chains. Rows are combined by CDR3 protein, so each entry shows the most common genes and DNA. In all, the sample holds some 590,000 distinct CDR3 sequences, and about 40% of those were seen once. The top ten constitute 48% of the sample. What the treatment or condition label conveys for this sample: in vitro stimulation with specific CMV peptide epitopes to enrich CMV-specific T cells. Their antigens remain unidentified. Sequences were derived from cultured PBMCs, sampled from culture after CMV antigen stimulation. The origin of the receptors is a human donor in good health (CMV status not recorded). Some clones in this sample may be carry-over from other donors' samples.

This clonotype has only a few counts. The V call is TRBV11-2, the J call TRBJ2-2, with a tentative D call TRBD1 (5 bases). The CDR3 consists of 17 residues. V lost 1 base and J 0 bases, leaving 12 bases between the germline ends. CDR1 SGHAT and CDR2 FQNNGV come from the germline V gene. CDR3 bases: TGTGCCAGCAGCTTAGGAGACAGCTTCGCGAACACCGGGGAGCTGTTTTTT. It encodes CASSLGDSFANTGELFF. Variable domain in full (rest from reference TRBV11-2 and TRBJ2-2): EAGVAQSPRYKIIEKRQSVAFWCNPISGHATLYWYQQILGQGPKLLIQFQNNGVVDDSQLPKDRFSAERLKGVDSTLKIQPAKLEDSAVYLCASSLGDSFANTGELFFGEGSRLTVL.

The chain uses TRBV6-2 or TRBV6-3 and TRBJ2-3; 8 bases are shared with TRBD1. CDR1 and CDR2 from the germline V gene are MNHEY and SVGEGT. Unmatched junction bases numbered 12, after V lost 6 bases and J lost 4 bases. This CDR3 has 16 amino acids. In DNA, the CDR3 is TGTGCCAGCAGCCGTCCGGGACAGGTTCTCGCAGATACGCAGTATTTT. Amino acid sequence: CASSRPGQVLADTQYF.

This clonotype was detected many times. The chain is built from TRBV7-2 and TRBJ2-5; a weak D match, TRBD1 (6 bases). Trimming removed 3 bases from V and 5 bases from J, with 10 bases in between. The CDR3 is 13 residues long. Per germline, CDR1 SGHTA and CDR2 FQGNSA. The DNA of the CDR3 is TGTGCCAGCAGCTTTTCGGGACATGAGACCCAGTACTTC. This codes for CASSFSGHETQYF.

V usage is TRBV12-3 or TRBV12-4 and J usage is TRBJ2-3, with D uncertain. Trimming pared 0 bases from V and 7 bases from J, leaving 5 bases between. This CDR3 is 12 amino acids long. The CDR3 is CASSLAVHTQYF. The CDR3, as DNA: TGTGCCAGCAGTTTAGCAGTTCATACGCAGTATTTT.

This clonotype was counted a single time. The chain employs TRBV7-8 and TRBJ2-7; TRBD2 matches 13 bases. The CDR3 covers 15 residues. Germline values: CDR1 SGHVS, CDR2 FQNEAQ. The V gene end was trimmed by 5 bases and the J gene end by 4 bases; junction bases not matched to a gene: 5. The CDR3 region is CASSRTSGGGYEQYF. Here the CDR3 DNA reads TGTGCCAGCAGCCGAACTAGCGGGGGGGGGTACGAGCAGTACTTC.

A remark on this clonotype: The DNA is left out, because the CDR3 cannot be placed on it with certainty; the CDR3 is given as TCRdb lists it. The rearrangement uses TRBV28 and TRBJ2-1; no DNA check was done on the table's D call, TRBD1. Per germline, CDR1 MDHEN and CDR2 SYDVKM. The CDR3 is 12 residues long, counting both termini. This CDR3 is CASSFGPGARIF.

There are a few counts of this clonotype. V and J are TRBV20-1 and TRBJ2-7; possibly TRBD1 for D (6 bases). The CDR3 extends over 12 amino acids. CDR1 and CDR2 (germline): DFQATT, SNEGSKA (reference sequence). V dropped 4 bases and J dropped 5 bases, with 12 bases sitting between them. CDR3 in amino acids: CSATGDIHEQYF. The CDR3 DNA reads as TGCAGTGCTACAGGGGATATTCACGAGCAGTACTTC.

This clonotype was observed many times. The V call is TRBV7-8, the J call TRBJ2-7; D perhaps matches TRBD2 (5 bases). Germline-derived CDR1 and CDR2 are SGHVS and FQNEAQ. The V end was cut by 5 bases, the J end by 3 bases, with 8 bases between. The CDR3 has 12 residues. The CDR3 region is CASSPEDYEQYF. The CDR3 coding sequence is TGTGCCAGCAGCCCGGAGGACTACGAGCAGTACTTC.